Presented here are 17 T cell receptor beta chains from one specimen sequenced in a study of blood T cell repertoires in COVID-19. Clones were read by immunoSEQ multiplex PCR, and TCRdb kept only the in-frame ones, dropping some. Here the sample spans over 350,000 clones, roughly 89% being singletons. The material sequenced was peripheral blood. These receptors all come from a woman aged 25 to 45 with active or convalescent COVID-19.

The chain recombines TRBV19 with TRBJ1-5; D ambiguous. Germline CDR1 reads LNHDA; CDR2 reads SQIVND (reference sequence). There are 13 residues in the CDR3. The V and J ends lost 3 bases and 4 bases respectively, with 7 bases between them. For the CDR3, the DNA is TGTGCCAGTAGTATTGCAGGAAATCAGCCCCAGCATTTT. This codes for CASSIAGNQPQHF.

The rearrangement uses TRBV19 and TRBJ1-2, with 12 bases fitting TRBD1. CDR3 length equals 17 residues. V shed 4 bases, J shed 3 bases, and the junction held 9 bases outside the gene matches. Germline V lookup: CDR1 LNHDA, CDR2 SQIVND (reference sequence). CDR3 sequence reads: CASSTKPGQGADYGYTF. CDR3 in DNA: TGTGCCAGTAGTACGAAGCCGGGACAGGGGGCCGACTATGGCTACACCTTC.

The chain combines TRBV5-1 with TRBJ2-1; maybe TRBD1 (6 bases). Germline lookup yields CDR1 SGHRS and CDR2 YFSETQ. This CDR3 is built from 14 residues. V was shortened by 4 bases and J by 9 bases, with 17 bases between the two germline ends. This CDR3 is CASSLRDRTSEQFF. In nucleotides, the CDR3 is TGCGCCAGCAGCCTAAGAGACAGGACCTCTGAGCAGTTCTTC. The full variable domain, in which reference TRBV5-1 and TRBJ2-1 provide the parts outside the CDR3, is KAGVTQTPRYLIKTRGQQVTLSCSPISGHRSVSWYQQTPGQGLQFLFEYFSETQRNKGNFPGRFSGRQFSNSRSEMNVSTLELGDSALYLCASSLRDRTSEQFFGPGTRLTVL.

This chain links TRBV3-1 (or the pseudogene TRBV3-2) with TRBJ2-1, with 13 bases identical to TRBD2. Germline values: CDR1 LGHDT, CDR2 YNNKEL (reference sequence). The length of the CDR3 is 20 residues. Trimming took 0 bases from V and 8 from J; bases not matched to a gene: 16. The CDR3 coding sequence is TGTGCCAGCAGCCAAGAGGGCCCGGCGACTAGCGGGAGGAGCGGCGATGAGCAGTTCTTC. Its protein product is CASSQEGPATSGRSGDEQFF.

The CDR3 coding sequence is TGTGCCAGCAGATTCGCGGGCGAGCAGTACTTC. Protein sequence: CASRFAGEQYF. The J gene is TRBJ2-7, the V gene TRBV6-5, with a weak D call TRBD2 (5 bases). The V end was cut by 6 bases, the J end by 6 bases, with 9 bases between. Germline loops: CDR1 MNHEY, CDR2 SVGAGI. The CDR3 covers 11 residues.

Worth noting for this clone: Other DNA sequences in this sample translate to the same CDR3. The chain recombines TRBV10-3 with TRBJ2-7; a possible D gene is TRBD1 (6 bases). Trimming cost V 3 bases and J 3 bases, with 6 bases left between them. The CDR3 is made up of 12 amino acids. The germline V gene encodes CDR1 ENHRY and CDR2 SYGVKD. In DNA, the CDR3 is TGTGCCATCAGTGAACAGGGCTACGAGCAGTACTTC. It encodes CAISEQGYEQYF.

This clone was picked up a small number of times. CDR3 nucleotide sequence: TGTGCCACCAGCAGAGATCCCCTCGGGGGGGAACCCAGGAACAATGAGCAGTTCTTC. This sequence encodes CATSRDPLGGEPRNNEQFF. The chain links TRBV15 to TRBJ2-1; TRBD2 matches at 8 bases. Losses at the gene ends were 0 bases for V and 5 bases for J; bases not matched to a gene: 15. This CDR3 has 19 residues. Germline V gives CDR1 LNHNV, CDR2 YYDKDF (reference sequence).

The chain is built from TRBV29-1 and TRBJ2-1, with a weak D call TRBD1 (6 bases). This CDR3 comprises 16 residues. The V gene lost 0 bases and the J gene lost 0 bases, with 12 bases spanning the gap. From germline, CDR1 is SQVTM and CDR2 ANQGSEA. Here the CDR3 reads CSVEEYQDSSYNEQFF. The CDR3, as DNA: TGCAGCGTTGAAGAATACCAGGACAGCTCCTACAATGAGCAGTTCTTC.

The rearrangement links TRBV6-1 to TRBJ1-5; no reliable D call. Trimming removed 0 bases from V and 4 bases from J, with 7 bases in between. The CDR3 runs to 14 residues. Germline V lookup: CDR1 MNHNS, CDR2 SASEGT. CDR3 DNA: TGTGCCAGCAGTGAAGCGCCCGGGAATCAGCCCCAGCATTTT. Protein sequence: CASSEAPGNQPQHF.

V is TRBV6-1 and J is TRBJ2-7, with unresolved D. Germline V gene lookup returns CDR1 MNHNS and CDR2 SASEGT. The length of the CDR3 is 15 residues. V shed 2 bases and J shed 2 bases, with 13 bases lying between them. This CDR3 is CASSEHHIEPYEQYF. CDR3 nucleotides: TGTGCCAGCAGTGAACACCATATAGAACCCTACGAGCAGTACTTC.

This chain connects TRBV11-2 to TRBJ1-5; tentative D call: TRBD1 (6 bases). The CDR3 consists of 14 residues. Trimming removed 4 bases from V and 1 base from J, with 8 bases in between. Germline V lookup: CDR1 SGHAT, CDR2 FQNNGV. CDR3 protein: CASSSQGSNQPQHF. The CDR3 bases are TGTGCCAGCAGCTCCCAGGGGAGCAATCAGCCCCAGCATTTT. Drawing the rest from reference TRBV11-2 and TRBJ1-5, the complete variable domain is EAGVAQSPRYKIIEKRQSVAFWCNPISGHATLYWYQQILGQGPKLLIQFQNNGVVDDSQLPKDRFSAERLKGVDSTLKIQPAKLEDSAVYLCASSSQGSNQPQHFGDGTRLSIL.

This clone was picked up one time. This chain uses TRBV5-1 with TRBJ2-3, with 9 positions matching TRBD1. The CDR3 consists of 17 residues. CDR1 is SGHRS and CDR2 is YFSETQ in the germline V gene. V was pared by 0 bases and J by 4 bases, with 9 bases of the junction left unmatched. In nucleotides, the CDR3 is TGCGCCAGCAGCTTGGGCCAATCCGGGACAGGGTCAGATACGCAGTATTTT. This codes for CASSLGQSGTGSDTQYF. The full variable domain, in which reference TRBV5-1 and TRBJ2-3 provide the parts outside the CDR3, is KAGVTQTPRYLIKTRGQQVTLSCSPISGHRSVSWYQQTPGQGLQFLFEYFSETQRNKGNFPGRFSGRQFSNSRSEMNVSTLELGDSALYLCASSLGQSGTGSDTQYFGPGTRLTVL.

The chain recombines TRBV29-1 with TRBJ2-1, with 14 bases aligning to TRBD2. Germline values: CDR1 SQVTM, CDR2 ANQGSEA. V lost 3 bases, J lost 11 bases, and 9 bases stayed unmatched. CDR3 size: 15 residues. Here the CDR3 DNA reads TGCAGCGTTGACGGACTAGCGGGAGGAGGAGCAAAGCAGTTCTTC. It translates to CSVDGLAGGGAKQFF.

The J gene is TRBJ1-1, the V gene TRBV7-9; D is unresolved. CDR1 is SEHNR and CDR2 is FQNEAQ in the germline V gene (reference sequence). The CDR3 is 16 residues long. The V and J ends lost 5 bases and 1 base respectively, with 17 bases between them. The CDR3 DNA reads TGTGCCAGCAGCCCACGTACGGCGGGAAGGAACACTGAAGCTTTCTTT. It translates to CASSPRTAGRNTEAFF.

As concerns this clone: One end of the junction varies from germline; a read error may be responsible. The V call is TRBV2, the J call TRBJ1-1; 10 bases map to TRBD1. The CDR3 spans 12 residues. CDR1 is SNHLY and CDR2 is FYNNEI in the germline V gene. CDR3 sequence (DNA): TGTGCCAGCAGCACCTTAGGACAGGGGGTACTCTTT. It translates to CASSTLGQGVLF.

The chain joins TRBV3-1 (or the pseudogene TRBV3-2) to TRBJ1-6, with D possibly being TRBD1 (5 bases). CDR3 length equals 14 residues. Per germline, CDR1 LGHDT and CDR2 YNNKEL (reference sequence). V was shortened by 4 bases and J by 7 bases, with 11 bases between the two germline ends. The CDR3 DNA follows: TGTGCCAGCAGCCGGGACTCGGCCAATTCACCCCTCCACTTT. Its translation: CASSRDSANSPLHF.

The CDR3 sequence: CASTIQGGNTIYF. Written as DNA, the CDR3 is TGTGCCAGCACCATACAGGGTGGAAACACCATATATTTT. The V and J genes are TRBV2 and TRBJ1-3, with D tentatively TRBD1 (6 bases). This CDR3 has 13 residues. Trimming removed 7 bases at V and 3 bases at J, with 10 bases between. Germline CDR1 and CDR2: SNHLY and FYNNEI.